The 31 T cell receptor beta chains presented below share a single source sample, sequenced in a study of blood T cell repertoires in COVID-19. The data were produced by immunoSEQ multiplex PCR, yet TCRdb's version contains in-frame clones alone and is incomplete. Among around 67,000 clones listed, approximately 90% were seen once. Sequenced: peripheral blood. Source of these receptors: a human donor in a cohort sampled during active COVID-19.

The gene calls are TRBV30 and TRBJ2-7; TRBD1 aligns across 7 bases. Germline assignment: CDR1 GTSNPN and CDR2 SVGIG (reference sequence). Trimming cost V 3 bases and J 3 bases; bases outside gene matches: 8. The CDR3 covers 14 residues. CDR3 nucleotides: TGTGCCTGGAGCTTCAATGGACAGGACTACGAGCAGTACTTC. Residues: CAWSFNGQDYEQYF.

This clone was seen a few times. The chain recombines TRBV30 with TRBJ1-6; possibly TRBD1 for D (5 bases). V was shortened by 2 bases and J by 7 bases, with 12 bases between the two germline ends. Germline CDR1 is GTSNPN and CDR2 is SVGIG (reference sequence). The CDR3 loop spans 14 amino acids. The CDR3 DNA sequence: TGTGCCTGGAGTCCGGGACTCCGAAATTCACCCCTCCACTTT. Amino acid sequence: CAWSPGLRNSPLHF.

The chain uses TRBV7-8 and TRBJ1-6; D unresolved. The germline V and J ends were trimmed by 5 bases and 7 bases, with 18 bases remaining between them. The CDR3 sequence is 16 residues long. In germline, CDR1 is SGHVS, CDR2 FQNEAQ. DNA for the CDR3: TGTGCCAGCAGCGCAGGAGGGCAAACAACGAATTCACCCCTCCACTTT. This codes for CASSAGGQTTNSPLHF.

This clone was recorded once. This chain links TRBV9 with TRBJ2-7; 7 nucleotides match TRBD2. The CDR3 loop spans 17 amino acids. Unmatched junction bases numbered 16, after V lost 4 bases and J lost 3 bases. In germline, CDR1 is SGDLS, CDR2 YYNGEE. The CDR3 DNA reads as TGTGCCAGCAGCCCGGGGAGGGGAACGGCCAGACGCTACGAGCAGTACTTC. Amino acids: CASSPGRGTARRYEQYF.

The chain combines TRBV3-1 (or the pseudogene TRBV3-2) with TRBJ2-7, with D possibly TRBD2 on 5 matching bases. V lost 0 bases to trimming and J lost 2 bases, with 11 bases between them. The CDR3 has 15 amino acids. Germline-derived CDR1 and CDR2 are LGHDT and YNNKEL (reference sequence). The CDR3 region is CASSQEVGLTYEQYF. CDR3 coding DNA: TGTGCCAGCAGCCAAGAAGTCGGACTCACCTACGAGCAGTACTTC.

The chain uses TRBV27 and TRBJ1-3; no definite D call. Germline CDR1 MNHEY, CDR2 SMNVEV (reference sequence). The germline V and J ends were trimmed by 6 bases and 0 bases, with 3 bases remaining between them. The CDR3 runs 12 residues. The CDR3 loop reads CASRSSGNTIYF. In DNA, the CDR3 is TGTGCCAGCAGGAGCTCTGGAAACACCATATATTTT.

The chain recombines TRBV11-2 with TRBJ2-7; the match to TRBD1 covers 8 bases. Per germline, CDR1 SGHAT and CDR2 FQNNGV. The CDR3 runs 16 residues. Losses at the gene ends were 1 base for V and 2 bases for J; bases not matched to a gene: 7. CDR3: CASSLATGEQTYEQYF. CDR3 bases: TGTGCCAGCAGCTTAGCGACAGGGGAGCAAACCTACGAGCAGTACTTC.

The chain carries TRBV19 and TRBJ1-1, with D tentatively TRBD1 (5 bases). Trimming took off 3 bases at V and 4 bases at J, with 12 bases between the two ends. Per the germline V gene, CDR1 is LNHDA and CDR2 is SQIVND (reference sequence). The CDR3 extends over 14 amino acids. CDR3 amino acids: CASSIWDSLTEAFF. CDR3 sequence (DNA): TGTGCCAGTAGTATTTGGGACTCCCTCACTGAAGCTTTCTTT.

For the CDR3, the DNA is TGTGCCAGCAGCCTATTCAGGGGCGAGCAGTACTTC. Translation gives CASSLFRGEQYF. The genes are TRBV7-3 and TRBJ2-7; D perhaps matches TRBD1 (6 bases). The ends were cut back, 5 bases at V and 6 bases at J, with 11 bases in the middle. The CDR3 is 12 residues long. CDR1 SGHTA and CDR2 FQGTGA come from the germline V gene.

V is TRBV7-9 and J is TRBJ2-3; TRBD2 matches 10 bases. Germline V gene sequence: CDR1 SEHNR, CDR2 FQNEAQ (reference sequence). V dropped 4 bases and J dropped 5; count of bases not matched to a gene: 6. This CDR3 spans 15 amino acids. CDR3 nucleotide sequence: TGTGCCAGCAGCTCCGGGACTAGCGAAGGAGATACGCAGTATTTT. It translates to CASSSGTSEGDTQYF.

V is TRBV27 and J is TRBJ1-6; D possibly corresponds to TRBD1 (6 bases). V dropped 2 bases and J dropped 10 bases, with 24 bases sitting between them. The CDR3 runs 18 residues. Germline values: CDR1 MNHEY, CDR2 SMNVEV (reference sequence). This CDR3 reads CASSLLWTAGSGDSPLHF. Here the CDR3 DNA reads TGTGCCAGCAGTTTACTATGGACCGCAGGCTCAGGGGACTCACCCCTCCACTTT.

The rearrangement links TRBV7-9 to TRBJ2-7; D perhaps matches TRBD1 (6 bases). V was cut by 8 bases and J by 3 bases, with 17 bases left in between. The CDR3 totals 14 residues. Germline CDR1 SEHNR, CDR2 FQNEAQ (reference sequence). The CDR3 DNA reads TGTGCCAGCCCAGGGGACGGAAGGGGCTACGAGCAGTACTTC. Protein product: CASPGDGRGYEQYF.

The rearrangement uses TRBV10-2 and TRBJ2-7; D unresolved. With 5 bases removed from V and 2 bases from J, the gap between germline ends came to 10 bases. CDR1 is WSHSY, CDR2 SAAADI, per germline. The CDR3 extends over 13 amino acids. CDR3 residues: CASSSGGPYEQYF. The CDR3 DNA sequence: TGCGCCAGCAGTTCGGGTGGCCCCTACGAGCAGTACTTC.

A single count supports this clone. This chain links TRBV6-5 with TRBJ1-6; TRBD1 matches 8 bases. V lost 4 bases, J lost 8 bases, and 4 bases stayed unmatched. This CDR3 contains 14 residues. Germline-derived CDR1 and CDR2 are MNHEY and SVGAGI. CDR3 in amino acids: CASSFGQGYSPLHF. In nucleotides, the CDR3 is TGTGCCAGCAGTTTTGGACAGGGTTATTCACCCCTCCACTTT.

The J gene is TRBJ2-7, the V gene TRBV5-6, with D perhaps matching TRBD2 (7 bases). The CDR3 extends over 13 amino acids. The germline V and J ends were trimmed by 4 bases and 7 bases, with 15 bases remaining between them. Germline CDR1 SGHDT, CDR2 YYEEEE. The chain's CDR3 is CASSPGGGGEQYF. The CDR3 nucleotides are TGTGCCAGCAGCCCCGGGGGAGGGGGTGAGCAGTACTTC.

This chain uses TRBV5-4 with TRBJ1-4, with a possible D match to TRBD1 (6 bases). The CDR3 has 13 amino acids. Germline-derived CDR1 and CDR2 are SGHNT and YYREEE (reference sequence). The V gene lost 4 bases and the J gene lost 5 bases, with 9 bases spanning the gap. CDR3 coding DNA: TGTGCCAGCAGCCCCGGACAGAATGAAAAACTGTTTTTT. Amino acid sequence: CASSPGQNEKLFF. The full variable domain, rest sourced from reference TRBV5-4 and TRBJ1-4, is ETGVTQSPTHLIKTRGQQVTLRCSSQSGHNTVSWYQQALGQGPQFIFQYYREEENGRGNFPPRFSGLQFPNYSSELNVNALELDDSALYLCASSPGQNEKLFFGSGTQLSVL.

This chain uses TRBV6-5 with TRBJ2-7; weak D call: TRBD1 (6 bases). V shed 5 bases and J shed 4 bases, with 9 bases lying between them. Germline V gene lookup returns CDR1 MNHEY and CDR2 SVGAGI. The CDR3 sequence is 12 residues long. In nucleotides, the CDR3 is TGTGCCAGCAGTAGGACAGATTACGAGCAGTACTTC. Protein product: CASSRTDYEQYF.

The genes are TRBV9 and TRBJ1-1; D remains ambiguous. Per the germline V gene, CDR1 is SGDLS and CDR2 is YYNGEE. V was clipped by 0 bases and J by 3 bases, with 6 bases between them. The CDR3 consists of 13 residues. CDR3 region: CASSVGGYTEAFF. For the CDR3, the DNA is TGTGCCAGCAGCGTAGGAGGGTACACTGAAGCTTTCTTT.

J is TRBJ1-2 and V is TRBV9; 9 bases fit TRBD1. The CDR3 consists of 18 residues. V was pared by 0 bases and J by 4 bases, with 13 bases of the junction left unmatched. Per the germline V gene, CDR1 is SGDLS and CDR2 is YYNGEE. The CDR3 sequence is CASSVGTRGTGSIYGYTF. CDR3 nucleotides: TGTGCCAGCAGCGTAGGAACTCGCGGGACAGGGTCTATCTATGGCTACACCTTC.

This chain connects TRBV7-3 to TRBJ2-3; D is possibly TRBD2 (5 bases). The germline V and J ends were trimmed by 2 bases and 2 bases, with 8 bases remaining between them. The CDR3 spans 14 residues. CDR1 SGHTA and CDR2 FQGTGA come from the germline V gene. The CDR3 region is CASSLAGFTDTQYF. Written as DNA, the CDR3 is TGTGCCAGCAGCTTAGCGGGTTTCACAGATACGCAGTATTTT.

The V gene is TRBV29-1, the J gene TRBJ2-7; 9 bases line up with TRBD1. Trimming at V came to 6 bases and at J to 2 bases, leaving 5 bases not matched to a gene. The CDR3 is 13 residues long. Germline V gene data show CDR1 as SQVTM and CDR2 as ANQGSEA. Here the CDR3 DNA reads TGCAGCGTCCTAGGACAGGGGCCCTACGAGCAGTACTTC. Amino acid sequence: CSVLGQGPYEQYF.

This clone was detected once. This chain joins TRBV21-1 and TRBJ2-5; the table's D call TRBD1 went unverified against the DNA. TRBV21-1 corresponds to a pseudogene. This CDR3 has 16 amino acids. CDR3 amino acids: CASSKAHSRAEETQYF. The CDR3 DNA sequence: TGTGCCAGCAGCAAAGCGCACAGCAGGGCGGAAGAGACCCAGTACTTC.

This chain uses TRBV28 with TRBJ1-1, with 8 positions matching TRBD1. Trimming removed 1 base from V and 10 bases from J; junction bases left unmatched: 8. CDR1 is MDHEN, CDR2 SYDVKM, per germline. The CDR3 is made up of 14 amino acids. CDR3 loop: CASSLLAQGGRAFF. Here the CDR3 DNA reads TGTGCCAGCAGTTTATTAGCACAGGGGGGGAGAGCTTTCTTT.

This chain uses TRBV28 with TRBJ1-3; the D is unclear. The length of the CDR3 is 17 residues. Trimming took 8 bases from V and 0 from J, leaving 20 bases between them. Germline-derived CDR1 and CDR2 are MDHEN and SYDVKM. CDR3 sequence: CASRTLGGSSSGNTIYF. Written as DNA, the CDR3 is TGTGCCAGCCGTACTCTCGGAGGGTCCTCCTCTGGAAACACCATATATTTT.

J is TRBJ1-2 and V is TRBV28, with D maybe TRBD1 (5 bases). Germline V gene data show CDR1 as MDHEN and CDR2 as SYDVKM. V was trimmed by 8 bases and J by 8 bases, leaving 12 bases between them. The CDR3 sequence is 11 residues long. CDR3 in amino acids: CASRGSWGYTF. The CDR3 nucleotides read TGTGCCAGCCGGGGGAGTTGGGGCTACACCTTC.

The CDR3 DNA is TGTGCCAGCCATAACAGGGACGGCTATGGCTACACCTTC. This gives the protein CASHNRDGYGYTF. This chain joins TRBV27 and TRBJ1-2; TRBD1 might be the D (6 bases). Germline assignment: CDR1 MNHEY and CDR2 SMNVEV (reference sequence). V dropped 8 bases and J dropped 4 bases, with 14 bases sitting between them. This CDR3 has 13 residues.

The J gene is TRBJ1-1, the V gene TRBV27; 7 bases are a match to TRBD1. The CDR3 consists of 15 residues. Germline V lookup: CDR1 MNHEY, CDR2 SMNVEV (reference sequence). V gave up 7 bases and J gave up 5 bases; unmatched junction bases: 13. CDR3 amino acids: CASTVREGAGTEAFF. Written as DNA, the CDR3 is TGTGCCAGCACTGTACGGGAGGGGGCAGGGACTGAAGCTTTCTTT.

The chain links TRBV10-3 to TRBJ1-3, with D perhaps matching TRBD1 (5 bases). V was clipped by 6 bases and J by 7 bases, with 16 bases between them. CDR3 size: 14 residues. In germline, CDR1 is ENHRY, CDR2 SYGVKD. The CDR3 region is CAIRSDGGRNTIYF. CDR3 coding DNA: TGTGCCATCAGATCGGACGGGGGAAGGAACACCATATATTTT.

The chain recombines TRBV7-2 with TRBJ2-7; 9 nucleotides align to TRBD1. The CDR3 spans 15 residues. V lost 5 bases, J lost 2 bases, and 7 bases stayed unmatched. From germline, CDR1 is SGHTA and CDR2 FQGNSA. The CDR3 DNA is TGTGCCAGCAGCCCTAATACAGGGGGCCCCTACGAGCAGTACTTC. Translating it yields CASSPNTGGPYEQYF.

This CDR3 reads CASSLDRGSYGYTF. CDR3 in DNA: TGTGCCAGCAGCTTAGACAGGGGAAGCTATGGCTACACCTTC. This chain uses TRBV11-2 with TRBJ1-2; D might be TRBD1 (6 bases). CDR3 length: 14 residues. The V and J ends lost 0 bases and 4 bases respectively, with 9 bases between them. Looked up from germline, CDR1 is SGHAT and CDR2 is FQNNGV.

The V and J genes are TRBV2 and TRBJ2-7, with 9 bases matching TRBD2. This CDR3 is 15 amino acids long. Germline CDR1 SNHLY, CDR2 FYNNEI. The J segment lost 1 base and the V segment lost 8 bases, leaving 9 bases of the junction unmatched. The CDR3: CASRGGAALSYEQYF. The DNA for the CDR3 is TGTGCCAGCCGCGGGGGGGCTGCTCTATCCTACGAGCAGTACTTC.